The source of this T cell receptor beta chain is a study of T cell responses to AZD1222 COVID-19 vaccine. Study summary: Timing groups of about 4 and about 12 weeks for second doses were pooled.

The V gene's germline CDR1 is SNHLY and CDR2 FYNNEI. The V gene lost 10 bases and the J gene lost 2 bases, with 23 bases spanning the gap. There are 16 residues in the CDR3. Study conclusions and caveats: Baseline serology detected seropositivity in only six AZD1222 recipients. Unmutated variant regions are reportedly the target of nearly half of TCRs that are spike-specific.

Profiled with immunoSEQ multiplex PCR; TCRdb holds only in-frame clones, not every one. The sample consists of roughly 120,000 clones, roughly 90% of them appearing once. As regards this clone: Its specificity is not known.

This chain links TRBV2 with TRBJ1-1, with D possibly TRBD1 on 5 matching bases. This receptor was taken from an adult in good health. The sequencing here drew on peripheral blood, taken on day 0 of AZD1222 vaccination. The DNA for the CDR3 is TGTGCCACCACCAGGCGGCAGGGCCCCTCTAACACTGAAGCTTTCTTT. Protein sequence: CATTRRQGPSNTEAFF.